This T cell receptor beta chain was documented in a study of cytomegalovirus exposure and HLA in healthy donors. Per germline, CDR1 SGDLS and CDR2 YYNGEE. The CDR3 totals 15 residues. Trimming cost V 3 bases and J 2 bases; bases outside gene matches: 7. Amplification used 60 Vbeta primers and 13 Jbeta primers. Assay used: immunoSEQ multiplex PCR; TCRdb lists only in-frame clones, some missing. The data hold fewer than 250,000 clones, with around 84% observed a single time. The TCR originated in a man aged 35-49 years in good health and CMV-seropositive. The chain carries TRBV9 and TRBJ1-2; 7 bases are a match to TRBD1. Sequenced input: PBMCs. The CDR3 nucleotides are TGTGCCAGCAGCGATAAGGGGACAGCAAACTATGGCTACACCTTC. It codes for CASSDKGTANYGYTF.